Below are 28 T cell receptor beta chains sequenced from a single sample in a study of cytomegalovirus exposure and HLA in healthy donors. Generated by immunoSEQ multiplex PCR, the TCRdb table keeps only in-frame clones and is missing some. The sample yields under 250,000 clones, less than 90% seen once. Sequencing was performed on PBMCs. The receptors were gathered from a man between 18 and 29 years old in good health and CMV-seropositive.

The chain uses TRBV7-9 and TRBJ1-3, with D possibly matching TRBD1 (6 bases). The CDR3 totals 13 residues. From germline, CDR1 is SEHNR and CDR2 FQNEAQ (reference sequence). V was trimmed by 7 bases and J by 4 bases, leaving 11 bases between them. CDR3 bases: TGTGCCAGCACCCGGACAGAGGGAAACACCATATATTTT. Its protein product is CASTRTEGNTIYF. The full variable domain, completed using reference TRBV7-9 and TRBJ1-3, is DTGVSQNPRHKITKRGQNVTFRCDPISEHNRLYWYRQTLGQGPEFLTYFQNEAQLEKSRLLSDRFSAERPKGSFSTLEIQRTEQGDSAMYLCASTRTEGNTIYFGEGSWLTVV.

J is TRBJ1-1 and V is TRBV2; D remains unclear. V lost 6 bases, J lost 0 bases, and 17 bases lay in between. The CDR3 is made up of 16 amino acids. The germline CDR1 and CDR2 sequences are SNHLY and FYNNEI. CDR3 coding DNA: TGTGCCAGCAGACCGACGGCAGCTACCTTGAACACTGAAGCTTTCTTT. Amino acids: CASRPTAATLNTEAFF.

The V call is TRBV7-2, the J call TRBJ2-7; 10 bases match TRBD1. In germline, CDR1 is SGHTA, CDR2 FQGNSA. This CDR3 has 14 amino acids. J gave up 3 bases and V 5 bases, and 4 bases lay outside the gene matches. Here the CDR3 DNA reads TGTGCCAGCAGCCACGGGACAGGGGTCTACGAGCAGTACTTC. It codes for CASSHGTGVYEQYF. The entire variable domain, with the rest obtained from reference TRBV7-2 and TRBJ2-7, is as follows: GAGVSQSPSNKVTEKGKDVELRCDPISGHTALYWYRQSLGQGLEFLIYFQGNSAPDKSGLPSDRFSAERTGGSVSTLTIQRTQQEDSAVYLCASSHGTGVYEQYFGPGTRLTVT.

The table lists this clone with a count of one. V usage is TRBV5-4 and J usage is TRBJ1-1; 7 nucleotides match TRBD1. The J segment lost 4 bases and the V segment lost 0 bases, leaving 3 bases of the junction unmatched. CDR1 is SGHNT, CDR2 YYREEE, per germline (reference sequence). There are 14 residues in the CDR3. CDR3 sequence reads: CASSLAQGGTEAFF. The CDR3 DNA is TGTGCCAGCAGCTTGGCCCAGGGGGGCACTGAAGCTTTCTTT.

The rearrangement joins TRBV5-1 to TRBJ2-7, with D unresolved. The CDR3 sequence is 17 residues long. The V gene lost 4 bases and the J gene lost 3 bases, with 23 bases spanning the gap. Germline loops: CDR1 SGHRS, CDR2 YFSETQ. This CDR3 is CASSLDHAQTGVYEQYF. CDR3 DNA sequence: TGCGCCAGCAGCCTCGACCACGCCCAGACTGGGGTCTACGAGCAGTACTTC.

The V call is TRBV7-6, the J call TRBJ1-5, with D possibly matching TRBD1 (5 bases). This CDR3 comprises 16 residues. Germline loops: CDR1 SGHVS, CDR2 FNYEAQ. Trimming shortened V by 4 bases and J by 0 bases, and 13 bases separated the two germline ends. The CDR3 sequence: CASSCYDRPSNQPQHF. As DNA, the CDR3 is TGTGCCAGCAGCTGTTACGACAGACCTAGCAATCAGCCCCAGCATTTT.

This CDR3 is CAWDPQEAGELFF. In nucleotides, the CDR3 is TGTGCCTGGGACCCTCAAGAGGCCGGGGAGCTGTTTTTT. The J gene is TRBJ2-2, the V gene TRBV30; D unclear. The CDR3 runs to 13 residues. Looked up from germline, CDR1 is GTSNPN and CDR2 is SVGIG (reference sequence). V lost 5 bases to trimming and J lost 6 bases, with 13 bases between them.

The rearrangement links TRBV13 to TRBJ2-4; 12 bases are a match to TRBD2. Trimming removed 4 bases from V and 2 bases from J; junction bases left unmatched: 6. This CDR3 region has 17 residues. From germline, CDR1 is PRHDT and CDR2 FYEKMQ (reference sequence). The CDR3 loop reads CASSSRLAGVSKNIQYF. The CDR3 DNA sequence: TGTGCCAGCAGCTCCCGACTAGCGGGAGTCTCCAAAAACATTCAGTACTTC.

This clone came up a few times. Here the CDR3 reads CASSLRGEAFF. CDR3 nucleotides: TGTGCCAGCAGTTTACGGGGTGAAGCTTTCTTT. The rearrangement links TRBV27 to TRBJ1-1; D is undetermined. The CDR3 extends over 11 amino acids. Germline CDR1 is MNHEY and CDR2 is SMNVEV (reference sequence). The ends were cut back, 2 bases at V and 7 bases at J, with 5 bases in the middle.

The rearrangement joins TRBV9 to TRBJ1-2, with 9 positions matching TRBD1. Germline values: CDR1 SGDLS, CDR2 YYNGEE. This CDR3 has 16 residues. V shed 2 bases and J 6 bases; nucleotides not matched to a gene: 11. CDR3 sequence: CASSVRLGQGVHGYTF. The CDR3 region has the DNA TGTGCCAGCAGCGTCCGCCTGGGACAGGGCGTCCATGGCTACACCTTC.

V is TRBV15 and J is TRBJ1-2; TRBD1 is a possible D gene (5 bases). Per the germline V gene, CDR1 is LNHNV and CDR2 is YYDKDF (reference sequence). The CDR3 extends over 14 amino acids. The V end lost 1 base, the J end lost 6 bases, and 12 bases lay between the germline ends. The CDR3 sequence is CATSRVEGPHGYTF. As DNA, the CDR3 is TGTGCCACCAGCAGAGTGGAGGGGCCGCATGGCTACACCTTC.

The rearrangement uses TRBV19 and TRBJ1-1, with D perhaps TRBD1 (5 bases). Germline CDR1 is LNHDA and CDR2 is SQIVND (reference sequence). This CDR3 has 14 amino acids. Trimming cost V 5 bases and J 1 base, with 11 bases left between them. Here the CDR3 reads CASSETGGNTEAFF. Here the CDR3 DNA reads TGTGCCAGTAGTGAGACGGGGGGGAACACTGAAGCTTTCTTT.

CDR3 coding DNA: TGCGCCAGCAGCTCGCGAGGGACTAGCGGGAGGCAAAAGGGGTACAATGAGCAGTTCTTC. The encoded protein is CASSSRGTSGRQKGYNEQFF. This chain connects TRBV5-1 to TRBJ2-1; 15 bases line up with TRBD2. The CDR3 runs 20 residues. The J segment lost 4 bases and the V segment lost 3 bases, leaving 14 bases of the junction unmatched. Germline values: CDR1 SGHRS, CDR2 YFSETQ.

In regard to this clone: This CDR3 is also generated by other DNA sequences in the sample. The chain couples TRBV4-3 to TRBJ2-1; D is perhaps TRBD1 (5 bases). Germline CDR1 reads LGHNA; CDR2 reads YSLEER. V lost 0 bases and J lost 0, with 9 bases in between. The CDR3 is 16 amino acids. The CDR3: CASSQEGPSSYNEQFF. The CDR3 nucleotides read TGCGCCAGCAGCCAAGAGGGGCCGAGCTCCTACAATGAGCAGTTCTTC.

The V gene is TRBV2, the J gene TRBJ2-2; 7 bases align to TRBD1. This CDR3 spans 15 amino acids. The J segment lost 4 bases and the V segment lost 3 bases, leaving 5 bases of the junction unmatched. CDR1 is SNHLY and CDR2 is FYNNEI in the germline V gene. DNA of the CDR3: TGTGCCAGCAGTGATCGGCAGGGGGTCACCGGGGAGCTGTTTTTT. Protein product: CASSDRQGVTGELFF.

The CDR3 sequence is CASSPDSMNTEAFF. The CDR3 region has the DNA TGTGCCAGCAGCCCCGACAGTATGAACACTGAAGCTTTCTTT. The V and J genes are TRBV5-4 and TRBJ1-1; tentatively, D is TRBD1 (5 bases). CDR3 length equals 14 residues. Trimming took 4 bases from V and 0 from J, leaving 10 bases between them. The germline V gene encodes CDR1 SGHNT and CDR2 YYREEE (reference sequence).

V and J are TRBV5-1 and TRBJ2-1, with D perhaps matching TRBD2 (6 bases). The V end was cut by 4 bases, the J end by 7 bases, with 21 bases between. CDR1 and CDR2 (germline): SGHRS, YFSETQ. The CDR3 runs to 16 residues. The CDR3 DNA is TGCGCCAGCAGCGAGCAGGGACTTGAGGTAGGAAATGAGCAGTTCTTC. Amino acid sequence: CASSEQGLEVGNEQFF. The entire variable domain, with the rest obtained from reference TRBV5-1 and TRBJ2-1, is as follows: KAGVTQTPRYLIKTRGQQVTLSCSPISGHRSVSWYQQTPGQGLQFLFEYFSETQRNKGNFPGRFSGRQFSNSRSEMNVSTLELGDSALYLCASSEQGLEVGNEQFFGPGTRLTVL.

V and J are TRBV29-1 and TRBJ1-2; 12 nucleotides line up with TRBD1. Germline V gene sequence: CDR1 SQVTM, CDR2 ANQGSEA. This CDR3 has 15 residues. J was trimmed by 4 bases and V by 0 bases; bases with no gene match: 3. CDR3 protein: CSVEDPGQGAYGYTF. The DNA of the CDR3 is TGCAGCGTTGAAGATCCGGGACAGGGGGCCTATGGCTACACCTTC.

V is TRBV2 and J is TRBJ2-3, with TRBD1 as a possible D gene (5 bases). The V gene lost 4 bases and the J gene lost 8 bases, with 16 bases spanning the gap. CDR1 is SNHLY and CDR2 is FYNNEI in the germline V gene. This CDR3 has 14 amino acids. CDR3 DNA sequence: TGTGCCAGCAGTGTCATACAGGTGGTGGGTACGCAGTATTTT. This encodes CASSVIQVVGTQYF. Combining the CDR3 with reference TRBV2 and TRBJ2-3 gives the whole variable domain EPEVTQTPSHQVTQMGQEVILRCVPISNHLYFYWYRQILGQKVEFLVSFYNNEISEKSEIFDDQFSVERPDGSNFTLKIRSTKLEDSAMYFCASSVIQVVGTQYFGPGTRLTVL.

In DNA form, the CDR3 reads TGTGCCAGCAGTGGAGGGCCCTTTAACGGAGAAAAACTGTTTTTT. It yields the protein CASSGGPFNGEKLFF. The chain carries TRBV6-1 and TRBJ1-4, with unresolved D. The CDR3 totals 15 residues. With 4 bases removed from V and 8 bases from J, the gap between germline ends came to 17 bases. The germline V gene has CDR1 MNHNS and CDR2 SASEGT.

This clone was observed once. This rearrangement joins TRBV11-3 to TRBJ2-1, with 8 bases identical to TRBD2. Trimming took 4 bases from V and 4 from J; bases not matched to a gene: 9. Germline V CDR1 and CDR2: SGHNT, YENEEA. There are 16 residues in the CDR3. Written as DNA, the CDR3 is TGTGCCAGCAGCTCTACCAGCGGGAGCCTATACAATGAGCAGTTCTTC. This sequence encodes CASSSTSGSLYNEQFF.

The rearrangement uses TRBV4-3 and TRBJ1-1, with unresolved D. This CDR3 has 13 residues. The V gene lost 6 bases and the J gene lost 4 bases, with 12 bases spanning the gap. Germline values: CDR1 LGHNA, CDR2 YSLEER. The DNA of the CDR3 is TGCGCCAGCAGAACAAGCTCAAGCACTGAAGCTTTCTTT. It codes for CASRTSSSTEAFF.

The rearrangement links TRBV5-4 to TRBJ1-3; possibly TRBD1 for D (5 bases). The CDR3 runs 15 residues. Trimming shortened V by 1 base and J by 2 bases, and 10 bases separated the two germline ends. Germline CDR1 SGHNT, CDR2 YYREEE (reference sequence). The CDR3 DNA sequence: TGTGCCAGCAGCTTGTCAGGGACGACTGGAAACACCATATATTTT. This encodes CASSLSGTTGNTIYF. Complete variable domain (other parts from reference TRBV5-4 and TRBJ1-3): ETGVTQSPTHLIKTRGQQVTLRCSSQSGHNTVSWYQQALGQGPQFIFQYYREEENGRGNFPPRFSGLQFPNYSSELNVNALELDDSALYLCASSLSGTTGNTIYFGEGSWLTVV.

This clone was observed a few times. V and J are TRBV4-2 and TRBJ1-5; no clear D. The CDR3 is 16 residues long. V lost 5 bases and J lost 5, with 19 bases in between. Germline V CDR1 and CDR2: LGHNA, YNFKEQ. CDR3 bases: TGTGCCAGCAGCACTTCTTATCCAGGCGGTCATCAGCCCCAGCATTTT. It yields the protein CASSTSYPGGHQPQHF.

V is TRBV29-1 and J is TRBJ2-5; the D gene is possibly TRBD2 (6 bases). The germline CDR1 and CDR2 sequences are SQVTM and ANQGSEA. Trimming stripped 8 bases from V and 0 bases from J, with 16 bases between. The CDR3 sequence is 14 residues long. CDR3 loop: CSPQRGTDQETQYF. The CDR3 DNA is TGCAGCCCTCAACGCGGGACGGACCAAGAGACCCAGTACTTC.

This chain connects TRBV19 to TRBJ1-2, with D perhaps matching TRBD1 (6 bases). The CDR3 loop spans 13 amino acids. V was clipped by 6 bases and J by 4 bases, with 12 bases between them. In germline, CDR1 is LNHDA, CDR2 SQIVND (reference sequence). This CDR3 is CASSHDRFYGYTF. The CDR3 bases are TGTGCCAGTAGCCATGACAGGTTCTATGGCTACACCTTC.

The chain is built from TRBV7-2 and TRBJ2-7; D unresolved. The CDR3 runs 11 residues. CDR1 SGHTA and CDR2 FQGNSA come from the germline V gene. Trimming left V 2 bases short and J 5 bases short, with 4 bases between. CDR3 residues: CASSLIHEQYF. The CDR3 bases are TGTGCCAGCAGCTTAATCCACGAGCAGTACTTC.

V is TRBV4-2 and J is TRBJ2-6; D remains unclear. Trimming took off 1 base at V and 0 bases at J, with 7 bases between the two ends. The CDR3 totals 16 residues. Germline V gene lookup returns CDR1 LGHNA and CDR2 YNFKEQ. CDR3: CASSQGSSSGANVLTF. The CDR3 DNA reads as TGTGCCAGCAGCCAAGGGAGTAGCTCTGGGGCCAACGTCCTGACTTTC.